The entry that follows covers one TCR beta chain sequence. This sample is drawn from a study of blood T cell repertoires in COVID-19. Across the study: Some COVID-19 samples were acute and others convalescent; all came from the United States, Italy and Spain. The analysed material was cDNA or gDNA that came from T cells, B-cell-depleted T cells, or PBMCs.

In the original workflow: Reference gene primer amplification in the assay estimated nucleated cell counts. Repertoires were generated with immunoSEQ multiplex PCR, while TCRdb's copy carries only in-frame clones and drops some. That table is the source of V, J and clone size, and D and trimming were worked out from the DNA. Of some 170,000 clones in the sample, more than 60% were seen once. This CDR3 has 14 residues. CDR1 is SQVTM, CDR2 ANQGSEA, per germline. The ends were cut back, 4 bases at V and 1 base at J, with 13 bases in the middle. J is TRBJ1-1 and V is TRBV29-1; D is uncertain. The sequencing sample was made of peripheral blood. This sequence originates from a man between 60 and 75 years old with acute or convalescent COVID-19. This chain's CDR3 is CSVAALRENTEAFF. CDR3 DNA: TGCAGCGTTGCAGCTTTACGGGAGAACACTGAAGCTTTCTTT. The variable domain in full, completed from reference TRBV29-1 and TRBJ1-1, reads SAVISQKPSRDICQRGTSLTIQCQVDSQVTMMFWYRQQPGQSLTLIATANQGSEATYESGFVIDKFPISRPNLTFSTLTVSNMSPEDSSIYLCSVAALRENTEAFFGQGTRLTVV.